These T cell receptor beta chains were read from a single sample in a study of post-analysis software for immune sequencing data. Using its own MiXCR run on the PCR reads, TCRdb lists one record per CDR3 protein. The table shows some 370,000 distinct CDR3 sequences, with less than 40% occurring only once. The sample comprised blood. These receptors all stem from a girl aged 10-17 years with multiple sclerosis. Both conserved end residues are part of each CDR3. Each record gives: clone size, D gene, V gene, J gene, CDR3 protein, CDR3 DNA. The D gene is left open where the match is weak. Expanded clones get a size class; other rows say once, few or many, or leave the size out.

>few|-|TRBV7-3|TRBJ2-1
CASSLARTVYNEQFF
TGTGCCAGCAGCTTAGCCCGGACTGTATACAATGAGCAGTTCTTC
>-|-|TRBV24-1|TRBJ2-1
CATSDRYEQFF
TGTGCCACCAGTGATAGGTATGAGCAGTTCTTC
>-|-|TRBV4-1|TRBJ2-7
CASSQAPGQSYEQYF
TGCGCCAGCAGCCAAGCACCGGGACAATCCTACGAGCAGTACTTC
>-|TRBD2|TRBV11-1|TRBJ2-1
CASTLAGSSYNEQFF
TGTGCCAGCACCCTAGCGGGGAGCTCCTACAATGAGCAGTTCTTC
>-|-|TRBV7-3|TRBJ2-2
CASSFSGPGELFF
TGTGCCAGCAGCTTTTCCGGGCCCGGGGAGCTGTTTTTT
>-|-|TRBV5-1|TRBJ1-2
CASSTGTTTNGYTF
TGCGCCAGCAGCACGGGGACAACTACGAATGGCTACACCTTC
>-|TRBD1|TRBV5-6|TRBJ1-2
CASSRPQGDYGYTF
TGTGCCAGCAGCCGGCCCCAGGGGGACTATGGCTACACCTTC
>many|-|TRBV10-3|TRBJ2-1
CAISGTYNEQFF
TGTGCCATATCCGGGACCTACAATGAGCAGTTCTTC
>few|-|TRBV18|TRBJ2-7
CASSPSRTETYEQYF
TGTGCCAGCTCACCCAGCAGGACAGAAACCTACGAGCAGTACTTC
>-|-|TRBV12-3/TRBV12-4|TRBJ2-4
CASSRGPEQYF
TGTGCCAGCAGCCGGGGGCCAGAGCAGTACTTC
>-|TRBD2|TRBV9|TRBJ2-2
CASSVVGGGAYTGELFF
TGTGCCAGCAGCGTAGTAGGCGGGGGGGCGTACACCGGGGAGCTGTTTTTT
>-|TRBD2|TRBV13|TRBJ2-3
CASSQGTSVSDTQYF
TGTGCCAGCAGCCAAGGGACTAGTGTTTCGGATACGCAGTATTTT
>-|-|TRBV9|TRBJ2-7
CASSVGRSREQYF
TGTGCCAGCAGCGTAGGGAGATCGAGAGAGCAGTACTTC
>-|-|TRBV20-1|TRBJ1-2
CSAPQGLRYGYTF
TGCAGTGCTCCACAGGGACTTCGCTATGGCTACACCTTC
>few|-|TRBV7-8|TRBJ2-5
CASSLGTAQYF
TGTGCCAGCAGCTTAGGGACAGCGCAGTACTTC
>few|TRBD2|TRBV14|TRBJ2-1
CASSQDSPLAGDYNEQFF
TGTGCCAGCAGCCAAGATTCCCCACTAGCGGGGGACTACAATGAGCAGTTCTTC
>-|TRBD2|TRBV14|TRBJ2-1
CANSQLAGGSEQFF
TGTGCCAACAGCCAGCTAGCGGGGGGCAGTGAGCAGTTCTTC
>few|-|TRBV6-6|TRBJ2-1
CASSYSLIGDLPDEQFF
TGTGCCAGCAGTTACTCCCTAATTGGGGACCTGCCGGATGAGCAGTTCTTC
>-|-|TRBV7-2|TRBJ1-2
CASSQGPALYGYTF
TGTGCCAGCAGCCAGGGGCCAGCGCTCTATGGCTACACCTTC
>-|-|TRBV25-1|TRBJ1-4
CASSEYNRVYEKLFF
TGTGCCAGCAGTGAATATAACAGGGTCTATGAAAAACTGTTTTTT
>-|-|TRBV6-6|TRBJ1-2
CASSWGARRNYGYTF
TGTGCCAGCAGTTGGGGGGCACGACGTAACTATGGCTACACCTTC
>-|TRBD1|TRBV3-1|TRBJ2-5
CASSHYIMDREETQYF
TGTGCCAGCAGCCACTACATAATGGACAGGGAAGAGACCCAGTACTTC
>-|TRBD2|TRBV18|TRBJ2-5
CASSQASGGKETQYF
TGTGCCAGCTCCCAAGCTAGCGGGGGAAAAGAGACCCAGTACTTC
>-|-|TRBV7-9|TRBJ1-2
CASSLEVTVNYGYTF
TGTGCCAGCAGCTTAGAGGTCACAGTGAACTATGGCTACACCTTC
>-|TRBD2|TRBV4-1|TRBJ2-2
CASSQVLAGSGELFF
TGCGCCAGCAGCCAAGTCCTAGCGGGGTCCGGGGAGCTGTTTTTT
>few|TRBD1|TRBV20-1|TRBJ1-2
CSAFRQGVYGYTF
TGCAGTGCCTTTAGACAGGGAGTCTATGGCTACACCTTC
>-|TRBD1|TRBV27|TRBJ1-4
CASSALLDRARENEKLFF
TGTGCCAGCAGTGCCCTACTCGACAGGGCCAGAGAGAATGAAAAACTGTTTTTT